One and the same sample provided the 28 T cell receptor beta chains below, sequenced in a study of response to subunit inactivated influenza vaccine. TCRdb re-derived calls from the RT-PCR reads in MiXCR, one entry per CDR3 protein. The data hold about 780,000 distinct CDR3 sequences, with approximately 17% observed a single time. The starting material was PBMCs from blood, obtained 5 to 6 days after vaccination. All receptors derive from a man aged 50-59 years who received an inactivated influenza vaccine.

This clonotype has only a few counts. The CDR3 DNA follows: TGTGCCAGCAGTTCGCGGACAGGGTACTATGGCTACACCTTC. It yields the protein CASSSRTGYYGYTF. This chain joins TRBV12-3 or TRBV12-4 and TRBJ1-2; the match to TRBD1 covers 8 bases. The CDR3 sequence is 14 residues long. J was trimmed by 3 bases and V by 4 bases; bases with no gene match: 4.

This clonotype was seen at least ten times. The chain couples TRBV7-9 to TRBJ2-3; 9 bases are a match to TRBD2. The CDR3 is 16 amino acids. The V gene's germline CDR1 is SEHNR and CDR2 FQNEAQ (reference sequence). The V segment lost 4 bases and the J segment 0 bases; nucleotides outside the gene matches: 5. CDR3 in amino acids: CASSSRTSASTDTQYF. CDR3 nucleotide sequence: TGTGCCAGCAGCTCCCGGACTAGCGCGAGCACAGATACGCAGTATTTT.

The chain couples TRBV20-1 to TRBJ2-7; either TRBD1 or TRBD2 may supply D (6 bases each). CDR1 is DFQATT, CDR2 SNEGSKA, per germline (reference sequence). This CDR3 region has 13 residues. Trimming removed 1 base at V and 12 bases at J, with 19 bases between. CDR3 loop: CSARVNIGGPPYF. The CDR3 bases are TGCAGTGCTAGAGTAAATATTGGGGGGCCGCCGTACTTC.

The V gene is TRBV7-2, the J gene TRBJ2-2; TRBD1 matches at 8 bases. The germline V gene has CDR1 SGHTA and CDR2 FQGNSA. This CDR3 is built from 15 residues. After removal of 5 bases from V and 8 bases from J, the junction contained 10 bases not matched to a gene. The CDR3 reads CASSVRTGKRGELFF. In nucleotides, the CDR3 is TGTGCCAGCAGCGTGCGGACAGGGAAGAGGGGGGAGCTGTTTTTT.

For this clonotype: Without the conserved terminal phenylalanine or tryptophan, this CDR3 likely stems from a read error. V gene TRBV5-5 combines with J gene TRBJ2-7; D possibly corresponds to TRBD1 (6 bases). Germline CDR1 reads SGHKS; CDR2 reads YYEKEE (reference sequence). The CDR3 covers 13 residues. Trimming left V 6 bases short and J 5 bases short, with 15 bases between. The CDR3 bases are TGTGCCAGCATCATTGCCGCAGGGGACGAGCAGTACTCC. Translated, it gives CASIIAAGDEQYS.

The chain is built from TRBV5-1 and TRBJ2-7, with D possibly matching TRBD1 (6 bases). The CDR3 is 18 residues long. V was clipped by 1 base and J by 1 base, with 21 bases between them. Germline V CDR1 and CDR2: SGHRS, YFSETQ. The CDR3 DNA reads as TGCGCCAGCAGCTTGTCCGATATACAGGGACCACAGTCCTACGAGCAGTACTTC. Protein: CASSLSDIQGPQSYEQYF.

This clonotype was seen a handful of times. This chain links TRBV11-2 with TRBJ2-1; 7 bases map to TRBD2. CDR1 and CDR2 (germline): SGHAT, FQNNGV. This CDR3 region has 18 residues. V was clipped by 2 bases and J by 0 bases; unmatched bases: 10. CDR3 nucleotides: TGTGCCAGCAGCTTACTCCACGGGAGGCGGAGCTCCTACAATGAGCAGTTCTTC. This encodes CASSLLHGRRSSYNEQFF.

This clonotype was observed many times. The chain joins TRBV27 to TRBJ2-1, with TRBD2 matching 9 bases. V lost 3 bases and J lost 6; bases outside the gene matches: 6. This CDR3 comprises 15 residues. CDR1 and CDR2 (germline): MNHEY, SMNVEV (reference sequence). The CDR3 coding sequence is TGTGCCAGCAGTTTGTTCGCGGGAGGGCGCAATGAGCAGTTCTTC. Its protein is CASSLFAGGRNEQFF.

V usage is TRBV18 and J usage is TRBJ2-5; D not certain. The CDR3 sequence is 13 residues long. CDR1 is KGHSH, CDR2 LQKENI, per germline. V shed 3 bases and J shed 4 bases, with 9 bases lying between them. The CDR3 protein is CASSPSGRETQYF. The CDR3 bases are TGTGCCAGCTCACCCTCGGGTAGAGAGACCCAGTACTTC.

This clonotype was counted a single time. Because it lacks the conserved phenylalanine or tryptophan at the end, this CDR3 is likely a read error. This chain connects TRBV29-1 to TRBJ2-2; 7 positions match TRBD2. The CDR3 extends over 12 amino acids. In germline, CDR1 is SQVTM, CDR2 ANQGSEA. Unmatched junction bases numbered 3, after V lost 6 bases and J lost 5 bases. The CDR3 nucleotides are TGCAGCGTCCGCGGGAGAACCGGGGAGCTGTTTCTT. Amino acids: CSVRGRTGELFL.

This sequence joins TRBV6-5 and TRBJ2-3; TRBD1 is a possible D gene (8 bases). In germline, CDR1 is MNHEY, CDR2 SVGAGI. This CDR3 has 17 amino acids. The V and J ends lost 2 bases and 4 bases respectively, with 19 bases between them. In DNA form, the CDR3 reads TGTGCCAGCAGTTACGCCCTTGGTACAGGGGGGGCAGATACGCAGTATTTT. Residues: CASSYALGTGGADTQYF.

The chain couples TRBV12-3 or TRBV12-4 to TRBJ2-7; TRBD2 aligns across 7 bases. This CDR3 is 15 amino acids long. J lost 0 bases, V lost 6 bases, and 8 bases had no gene match. DNA of the CDR3: TGTGCCAGCAGACCCGCGGCGGGAGACTCCTACGAGCAGTACTTC. Translated: CASRPAAGDSYEQYF.

This clonotype was counted at least ten times. The chain joins TRBV20-1 to TRBJ2-1, with TRBD1 identical over 9 bases. The length of the CDR3 is 14 residues. V lost 5 bases, J lost 8 bases, and 10 bases stayed unmatched. Germline V gene data show CDR1 as DFQATT and CDR2 as SNEGSKA (reference sequence). The CDR3 sequence: CSAQTGTGSDEQFF. The CDR3 DNA follows: TGCAGTGCTCAGACCGGGACAGGGAGCGATGAGCAGTTCTTC.

The table lists this clonotype with a few counts. The chain employs TRBV20-1 and TRBJ1-1; D is uncertain. Germline CDR1 DFQATT, CDR2 SNEGSKA (reference sequence). CDR3 length: 13 residues. V shed 1 base and J shed 6 bases, with 12 bases lying between them. The CDR3 nucleotides are TGCAGTGCTAGAGTCTTGAATAGGGCTGAAGCTTTCTTT. Translation gives CSARVLNRAEAFF.

This clonotype was found many times. The genes are TRBV28 and TRBJ2-7; 12 bases are a match to TRBD1. Germline V gene sequence: CDR1 MDHEN, CDR2 SYDVKM. The CDR3 sequence is 15 residues long. V dropped 2 bases and J dropped 7; count of bases not matched to a gene: 6. CDR3 sequence reads: CASSLNRDRGLEQYF. CDR3 nucleotides: TGTGCCAGCAGTTTAAACCGGGACAGGGGGCTTGAGCAGTACTTC.

The sample holds a few counts of this clonotype. V is TRBV20-1 and J is TRBJ2-3, with 9 positions matching TRBD2. V was pared by 7 bases and J by 1 base, with 9 bases of the junction left unmatched. CDR1 is DFQATT, CDR2 SNEGSKA, per germline (reference sequence). This CDR3 spans 15 amino acids. CDR3 residues: CSVRLAVEGTDTQYF. The CDR3 coding sequence is TGCAGTGTCAGACTAGCGGTTGAGGGCACAGATACGCAGTATTTT.

The table lists this clonotype with a few counts. The chain has TRBV12-3 or TRBV12-4 and TRBJ2-1, with a tentative D call TRBD1 (5 bases). The CDR3 extends over 14 amino acids. Trimming removed 4 bases at V and 12 bases at J, with 19 bases between. The CDR3 here is CASSSGLDIPGQFF. CDR3 in DNA: TGTGCCAGCAGTTCAGGGCTAGACATCCCAGGGCAGTTCTTC.

The chain employs TRBV4-1 and TRBJ1-4; TRBD1 matches 8 bases. V dropped 4 bases and J dropped 7; count of bases not matched to a gene: 5. The CDR3 totals 14 residues. From germline, CDR1 is MGHRA and CDR2 YSYEKL. The CDR3 loop is CASSLTGGFEKLFF. Here the CDR3 DNA reads TGCGCCAGCAGCCTTACAGGGGGATTTGAAAAACTGTTTTTT.

The rearrangement uses TRBV5-5 and TRBJ1-5; possibly TRBD1 for D (5 bases). From germline, CDR1 is SGHKS and CDR2 YYEKEE (reference sequence). The germline V and J ends were trimmed by 2 bases and 4 bases, with 13 bases remaining between them. The CDR3 is 15 residues long. The CDR3 sequence is CASSFGETVNQPQHF. The CDR3 DNA sequence: TGTGCCAGCAGCTTTGGGGAGACAGTTAATCAGCCCCAGCATTTT.

The chain links TRBV7-9 to TRBJ2-7; a possible D gene is TRBD2 (6 bases). Germline V gene data show CDR1 as SEHNR and CDR2 as FQNEAQ (reference sequence). V dropped 4 bases and J dropped 11 bases, with 15 bases sitting between them. This CDR3 is built from 12 residues. The CDR3 nucleotides are TGTGCCAGCAGCTCCATCCCGGGACTTAAGTACTTC. As protein: CASSSIPGLKYF.

The chain joins TRBV25-1 to TRBJ2-5; the D gene is possibly TRBD2 (5 bases). CDR1 and CDR2 (germline): MGHDK, SYGVNS. V was shortened by 4 bases and J by 1 base, with 7 bases between the two germline ends. This CDR3 has 13 amino acids. CDR3 DNA: TGTGCCAGCAGTGGGGAGTTCCAAGAGACCCAGTACTTC. The encoded protein is CASSGEFQETQYF.

The V call is TRBV5-1, the J call TRBJ2-1, with a possible D match to TRBD2 (6 bases). CDR1 SGHRS and CDR2 YFSETQ come from the germline V gene. V gave up 0 bases and J gave up 5 bases, with 12 bases separating them. The CDR3 spans 15 residues. CDR3 sequence reads: CASSLGSSAHNEQFF. The CDR3 DNA is TGCGCCAGCAGCTTGGGGTCTAGCGCGCACAATGAGCAGTTCTTC. The entire variable domain, with the rest obtained from reference TRBV5-1 and TRBJ2-1, is as follows: KAGVTQTPRYLIKTRGQQVTLSCSPISGHRSVSWYQQTPGQGLQFLFEYFSETQRNKGNFPGRFSGRQFSNSRSEMNVSTLELGDSALYLCASSLGSSAHNEQFFGPGTRLTVL.

This chain connects TRBV7-2 to TRBJ2-7; D perhaps matches TRBD1 (5 bases). CDR1 and CDR2 from the germline V gene are SGHTA and FQGNSA. This CDR3 has 17 residues. Trimming took 2 bases from V and 2 from J, leaving 19 bases between them. CDR3 region: CASSLIPEDNPTYEQYF. The CDR3 DNA sequence: TGTGCCAGCAGCTTAATCCCCGAGGACAATCCGACCTACGAGCAGTACTTC.

V and J are TRBV5-1 and TRBJ2-5; weak D call: TRBD1 (7 bases). Germline V gene data show CDR1 as SGHRS and CDR2 as YFSETQ. V was clipped by 3 bases and J by 3 bases, with 12 bases between them. This CDR3 has 14 amino acids. CDR3 in amino acids: CASSSRDSEETQYF. In nucleotides, the CDR3 is TGCGCCAGCAGCTCGCGGGACAGCGAAGAGACCCAGTACTTC.

The genes are TRBV12-3 or TRBV12-4 and TRBJ1-4; D unclear. Deletions cut 1 base from V and 4 bases from J, with 7 bases between. CDR3 length: 14 amino acids. This chain's CDR3 is CASSLGRFNEKLFF. The CDR3 DNA reads as TGTGCCAGCAGTTTAGGCCGGTTTAATGAAAAACTGTTTTTT.

In this sample, this clonotype turned up many times. This chain uses TRBV5-1 with TRBJ2-7; possibly TRBD1 or TRBD2 for D (5 bases each). Germline values: CDR1 SGHRS, CDR2 YFSETQ. The V end was cut by 0 bases, the J end by 0 bases, with 7 bases between. The CDR3 spans 14 residues. The DNA for the CDR3 is TGCGCCAGCAGCTTGGGGGACCGCTCCTACGAGCAGTACTTC. It yields the protein CASSLGDRSYEQYF.

V and J are TRBV7-2 and TRBJ2-1; D unresolved. The CDR3 loop spans 14 amino acids. V was clipped by 4 bases and J by 9 bases, with 16 bases between them. Germline V gives CDR1 SGHTA, CDR2 FQGNSA. The CDR3 DNA is TGTGCCAGCAGCTCCGAACCGCTCGGCAGTGAGCAGTTCTTC. Translated, it gives CASSSEPLGSEQFF.

The chain employs TRBV19 and TRBJ2-1; 10 bases are shared with TRBD1. J lost 5 bases, V lost 4 bases, and 5 bases had no gene match. Germline V gene data show CDR1 as LNHDA and CDR2 as SQIVND (reference sequence). This CDR3 spans 15 amino acids. CDR3 in DNA: TGTGCCAGTAGTAGGGACAGGGGCCTTCACAATGAGCAGTTCTTC. Protein: CASSRDRGLHNEQFF.